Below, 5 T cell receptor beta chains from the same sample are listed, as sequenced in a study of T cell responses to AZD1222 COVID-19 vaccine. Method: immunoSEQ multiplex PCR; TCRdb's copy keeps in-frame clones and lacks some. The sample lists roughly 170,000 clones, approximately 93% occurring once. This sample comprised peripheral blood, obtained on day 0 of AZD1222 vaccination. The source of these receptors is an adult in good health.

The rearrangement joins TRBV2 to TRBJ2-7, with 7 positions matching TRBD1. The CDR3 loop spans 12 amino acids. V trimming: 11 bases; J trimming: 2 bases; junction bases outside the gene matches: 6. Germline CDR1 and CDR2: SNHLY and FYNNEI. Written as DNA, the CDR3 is TGTGCCGGGGGACAGTACACCTACGAGCAGTACTTC. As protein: CAGGQYTYEQYF.

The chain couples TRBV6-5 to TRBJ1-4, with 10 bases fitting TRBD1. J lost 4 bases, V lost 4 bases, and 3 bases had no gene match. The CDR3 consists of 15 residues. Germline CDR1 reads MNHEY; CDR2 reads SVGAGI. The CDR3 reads CASSWTGGVNEKLFF. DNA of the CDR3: TGTGCCAGCAGTTGGACAGGGGGTGTTAATGAAAAACTGTTTTTT.

Here the CDR3 DNA reads TGTGCCAGCAGCTTGGGACTTCCTAGCTCCTACGAGCAGTACTTC. This encodes CASSLGLPSSYEQYF. The chain uses TRBV5-8 and TRBJ2-7; D unresolved. The V end was cut by 0 bases, the J end by 0 bases, with 10 bases between. The CDR3 contains 15 residues. CDR1 is SGHTS, CDR2 YDEGEE, per germline.

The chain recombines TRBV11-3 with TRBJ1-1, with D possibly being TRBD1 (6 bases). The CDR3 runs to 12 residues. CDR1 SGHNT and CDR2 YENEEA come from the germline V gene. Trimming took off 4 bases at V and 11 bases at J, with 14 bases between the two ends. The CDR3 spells CASSSRGAKAFF. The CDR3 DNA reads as TGTGCCAGCAGCTCACGGGGGGCGAAGGCTTTCTTT.

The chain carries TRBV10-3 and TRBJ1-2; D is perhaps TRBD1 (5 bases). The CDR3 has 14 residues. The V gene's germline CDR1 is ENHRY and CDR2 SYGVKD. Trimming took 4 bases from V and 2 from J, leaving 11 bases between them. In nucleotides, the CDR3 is TGTGCCATCAGTGTCCAGGGCGGGAACTATGGCTACACCTTC. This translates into CAISVQGGNYGYTF.